Described below is a single T cell receptor (beta chain) sequence and its context. This clonotype occurred many times. This receptor's antigen is unknown. Base qualities were left out, and no much larger clone turns up one base away. This entry comes from a study of neurological immune-mediated disorders (dated by TCRdb to between 2018 and 2021). The study in broad terms: Among the approximately 34 multiple sclerosis patients, relapsing-remitting MS accounted for some 30 and secondary progressive MS accounted for 3. The approximately 100 TCR-beta libraries included longitudinal samples, technical triplicates and paired sorted CD4+ and CD8+ T-cell subsets alongside PBMC samples. The cohort comprised about 68 subjects: roughly 15 HAM/TSP patients, some 34 multiple sclerosis patients and approximately 20 healthy controls. The study compared peripheral blood TCR-beta repertoires of HTLV-I-associated myelopathy (HAM/TSP) patients, multiple sclerosis patients and healthy controls using UMI-based sequencing. Summary of the overall study and its limitations: No identical CDR3 amino acid sequences were found to be shared among expanded clones across subjects, suggesting that TCR-beta repertoires were private in all groups. TCR clonal expansion was greatest in HAM/TSP patients and smallest in MS patients, who ranked below even healthy controls. In a phylogenetic analysis, the repertoires of 18 out of 34 MS patients fell into a single cluster of related CDR3 sequences, pointing to a possible signature at the repertoire level. The MS cluster showed no association with clinical or MRI features, and the authors stated that larger cohorts are needed.

Unsorted PBMC libraries were generated from 2 million PBMCs stored in RNAlater at -80 °C until RNA extraction. Multiple sclerosis patients were enrolled in a US clinical protocol evaluating disease progression by magnetic resonance imaging. Peripheral blood underwent Ficoll-Hypaque density gradient centrifugation to isolate PBMCs, which were then cryopreserved in liquid nitrogen. cDNA was synthesized by template-switch 5'RACE using a primer with a 10-nucleotide random unique molecular identifier that tagged each TCR transcript. Every sequencing run covered 15-18 subjects and yielded more than 160 million TCR-beta sequences. The RNeasy kit was used to extract total RNA. Using the KAPA Real-time Library Amplification kit, TCR-beta VDJ regions were amplified with primers for the TCR constant region and the 5'RACE anchor. Sample indexes and Illumina adaptors were added in a first PCR, after which library yield was increased in a second PCR. After purification with Ampure beads, the TCR product of roughly 650 bp was size-selected on a 2% E-gel SizeSelection system. Library quality was checked on a Bioanalyzer, concentration was measured with Qubit, and libraries were quantified with the Kapa Library Quantification kit before pooling. Paired-end 2 x 150 bp sequencing of the libraries was performed on an Illumina HiSeq 2500. To increase sequence diversity, roughly 24-31% phiX was spiked into each library pool. In the original analysis: Quality-filtered reads were processed with the UMI-based MiGEC pipeline, and over 75% of raw TCR sequences were removed by the MiGEC pipeline during error correction. VDJ genes were aligned to IMGT germline references, and clonotypes were defined by unique CDR3 amino acid sequence plus V-J genes. VDJtools evaluated clonal expansion, Shannon diversity and CDR3 relatedness (CalcPairwiseDistances, ClusterSamples); CLCbio workbench built phylogenetic trees. Clones with at least 8 unique UMIs were defined as expanded, with this threshold being based on coefficient-of-variation modelling across technical triplicates. TCRdb handled the public reads itself, with Q25 trimming in fastp and clone calling in MiXCR, and kept productive beta chains. All rows with the same CDR3 protein become a single entry with the most common DNA and genes. These V and J calls derive from TCRdb rather than the authors' analysis. In all, the sample holds 81,000 or so distinct CDR3 sequences, and 5% to 6% of those were seen once. About 2% of the sample is in the top ten clones.

The junction shows trimming of 5 bases on V and 3 bases on J, plus 11 bases between the germline ends. CDR1 and CDR2, per the germline V gene (reference sequence), are MNHEY and SMNVEV. CDR3 length: 13 amino acids, cysteine to phenylalanine. Only CDR3 DNA is held: 39 bases, read in frame from base 1. The V and J segments used are TRBV27 and TRBJ2-7; the D gene is not confidently resolved. Specimen: PBMCs. This sequence was found in a woman in her thirties with multiple sclerosis. Here the CDR3 is given as CASSLFANYEQYF. The base sequence is TGTGCCAGCAGTCTTTTCGCCAACTACGAGCAGTACTTC.